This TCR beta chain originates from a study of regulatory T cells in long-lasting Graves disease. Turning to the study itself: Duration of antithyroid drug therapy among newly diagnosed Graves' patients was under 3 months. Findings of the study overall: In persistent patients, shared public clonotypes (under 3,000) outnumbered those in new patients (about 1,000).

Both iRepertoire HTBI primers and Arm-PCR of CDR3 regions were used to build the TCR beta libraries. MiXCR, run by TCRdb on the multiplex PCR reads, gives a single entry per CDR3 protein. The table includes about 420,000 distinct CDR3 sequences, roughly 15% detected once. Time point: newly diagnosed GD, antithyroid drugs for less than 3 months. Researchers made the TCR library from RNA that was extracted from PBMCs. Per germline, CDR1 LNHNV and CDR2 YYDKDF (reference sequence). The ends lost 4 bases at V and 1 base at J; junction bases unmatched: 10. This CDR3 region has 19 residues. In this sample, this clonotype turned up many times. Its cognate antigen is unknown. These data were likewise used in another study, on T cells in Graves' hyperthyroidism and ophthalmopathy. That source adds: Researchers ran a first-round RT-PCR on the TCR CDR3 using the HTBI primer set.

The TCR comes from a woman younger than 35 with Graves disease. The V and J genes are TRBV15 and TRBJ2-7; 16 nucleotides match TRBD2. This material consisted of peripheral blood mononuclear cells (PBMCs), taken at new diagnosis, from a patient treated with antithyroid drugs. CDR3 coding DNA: TGTGCCACCAGCATGGGACTAGCGGGAGGGCCTAGGCAATCCTACGAGCAGTACTTC. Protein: CATSMGLAGGPRQSYEQYF.